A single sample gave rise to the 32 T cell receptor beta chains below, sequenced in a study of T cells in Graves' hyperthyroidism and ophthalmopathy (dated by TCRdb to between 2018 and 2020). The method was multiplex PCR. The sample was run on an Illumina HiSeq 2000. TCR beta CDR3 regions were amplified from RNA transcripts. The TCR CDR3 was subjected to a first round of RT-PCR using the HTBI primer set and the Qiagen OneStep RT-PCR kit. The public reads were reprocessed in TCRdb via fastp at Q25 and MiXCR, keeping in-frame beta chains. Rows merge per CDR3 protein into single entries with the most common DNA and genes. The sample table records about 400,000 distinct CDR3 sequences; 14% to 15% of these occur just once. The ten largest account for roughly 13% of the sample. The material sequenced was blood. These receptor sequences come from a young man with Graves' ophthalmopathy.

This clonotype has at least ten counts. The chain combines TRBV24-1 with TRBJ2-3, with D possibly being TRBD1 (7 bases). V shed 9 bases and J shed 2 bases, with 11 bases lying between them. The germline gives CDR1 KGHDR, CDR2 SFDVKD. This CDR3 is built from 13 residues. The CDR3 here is CATAGQLTDTQYF. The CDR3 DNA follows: TGTGCCACCGCGGGACAGCTCACAGATACGCAGTATTTT.

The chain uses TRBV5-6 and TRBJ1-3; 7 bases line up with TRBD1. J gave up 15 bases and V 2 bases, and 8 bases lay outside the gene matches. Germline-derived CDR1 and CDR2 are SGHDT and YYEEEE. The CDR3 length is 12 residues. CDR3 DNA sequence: TGTGCCAGCAGCTTTCTGGGACAGCCGCAATATTTT. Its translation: CASSFLGQPQYF.

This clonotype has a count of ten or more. DNA of the CDR3: TGTGCCAGCAGCTTACGGACTAGCGGGGGGGGGTACAATGAGCAGTTCTTC. It specifies CASSLRTSGGGYNEQFF. The rearrangement joins TRBV11-2 to TRBJ2-1, with TRBD2 identical over 15 bases. V lost 2 bases to trimming and J lost 4 bases; unmatched junction nucleotides: 3. This CDR3 contains 17 residues. Germline CDR1 SGHAT, CDR2 FQNNGV.

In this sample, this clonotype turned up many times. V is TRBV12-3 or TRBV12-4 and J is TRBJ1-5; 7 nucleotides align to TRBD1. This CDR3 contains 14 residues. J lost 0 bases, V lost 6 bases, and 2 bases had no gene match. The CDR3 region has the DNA TGTGCCAGCAGGCGACAGGGTAGCAATCAGCCCCAGCATTTT. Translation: CASRRQGSNQPQHF.

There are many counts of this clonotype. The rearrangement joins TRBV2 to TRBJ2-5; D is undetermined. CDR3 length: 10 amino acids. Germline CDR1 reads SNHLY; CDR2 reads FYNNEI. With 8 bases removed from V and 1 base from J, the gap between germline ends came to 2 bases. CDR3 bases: TGTGCCAGCTTCCAAGAGACCCAGTACTTC. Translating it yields CASFQETQYF.

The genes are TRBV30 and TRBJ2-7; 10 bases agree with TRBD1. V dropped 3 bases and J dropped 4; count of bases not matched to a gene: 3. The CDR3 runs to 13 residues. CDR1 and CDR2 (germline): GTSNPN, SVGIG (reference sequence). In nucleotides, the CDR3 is TGTGCCTGGAGCCGGGGACAGGGGTACGAGCAGTACTTC. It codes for CAWSRGQGYEQYF.

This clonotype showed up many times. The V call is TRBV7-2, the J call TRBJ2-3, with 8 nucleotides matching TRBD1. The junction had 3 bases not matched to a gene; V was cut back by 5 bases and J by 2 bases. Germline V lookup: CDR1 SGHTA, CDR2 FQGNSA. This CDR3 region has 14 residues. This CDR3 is CASSTGGNTDTQYF. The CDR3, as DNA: TGTGCCAGCAGCACAGGGGGGAACACAGATACGCAGTATTTT.

CDR3 sequence (DNA): TGTGCCAGCAGTTTACTAGCGGGAGGGCCCCGAAGCACAGATACGCAGTATTTT. This translates into CASSLLAGGPRSTDTQYF. The chain carries TRBV28 and TRBJ2-3; TRBD2 agrees at 12 bases. The CDR3 consists of 18 residues. From germline, CDR1 is MDHEN and CDR2 SYDVKM. Trimming removed 2 bases from V and 0 bases from J; junction bases left unmatched: 6.

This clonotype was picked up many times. The DNA of the CDR3 is TGTGCCAGCAGCCCCTCCCGGGAGCCCTACAATGAGCAGTTCTTC. Translating gives CASSPSREPYNEQFF. The chain has TRBV3-1 and TRBJ2-1; D possibly corresponds to TRBD2 (6 bases). V shed 4 bases and J shed 2 bases, with 12 bases lying between them. The CDR3 is made up of 15 amino acids. The germline V gene has CDR1 LGHDT and CDR2 YNNKEL (reference sequence).

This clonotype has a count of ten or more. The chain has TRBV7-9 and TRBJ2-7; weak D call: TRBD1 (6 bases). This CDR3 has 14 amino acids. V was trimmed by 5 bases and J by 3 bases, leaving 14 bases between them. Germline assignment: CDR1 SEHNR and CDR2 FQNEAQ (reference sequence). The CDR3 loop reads CASSLDRSSYEQYF. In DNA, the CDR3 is TGTGCCAGCAGCCTTGACAGGTCTAGCTACGAGCAGTACTTC.

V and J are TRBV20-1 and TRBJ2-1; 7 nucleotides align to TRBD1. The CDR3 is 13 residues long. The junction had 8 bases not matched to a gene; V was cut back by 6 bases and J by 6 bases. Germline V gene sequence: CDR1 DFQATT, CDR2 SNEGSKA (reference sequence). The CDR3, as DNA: TGCAGTGCCGCTCGACCAGGGGGCAATGAGCAGTTCTTC. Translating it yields CSAARPGGNEQFF.

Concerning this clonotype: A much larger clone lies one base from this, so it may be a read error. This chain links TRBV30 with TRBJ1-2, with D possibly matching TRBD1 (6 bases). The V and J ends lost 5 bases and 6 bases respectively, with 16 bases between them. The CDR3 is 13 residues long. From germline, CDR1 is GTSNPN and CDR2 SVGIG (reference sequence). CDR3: CAWLGRGPHGYTF. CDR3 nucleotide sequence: TGTGCCTGGCTCGGCAGGGGCCCGCATGGCTACACCTTC.

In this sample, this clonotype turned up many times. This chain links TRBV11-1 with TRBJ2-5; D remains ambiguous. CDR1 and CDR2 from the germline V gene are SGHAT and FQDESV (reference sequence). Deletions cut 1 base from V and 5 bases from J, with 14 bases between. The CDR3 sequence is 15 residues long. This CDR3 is CASSLGLSSKETQYF. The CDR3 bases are TGTGCCAGCAGCTTAGGGCTCTCCTCCAAGGAGACCCAGTACTTC.

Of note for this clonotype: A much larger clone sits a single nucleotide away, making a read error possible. CDR3 loop: CAISERGMTEAFF. In nucleotides, the CDR3 is TGTGCCATCAGTGAGCGAGGGATGACTGAAGCTTTCTTT. The J gene is TRBJ1-1, the V gene TRBV10-3; D is uncertain. Germline values: CDR1 ENHRY, CDR2 SYGVKD. The CDR3 is 13 residues long. The ends were cut back, 2 bases at V and 5 bases at J, with 9 bases in the middle.

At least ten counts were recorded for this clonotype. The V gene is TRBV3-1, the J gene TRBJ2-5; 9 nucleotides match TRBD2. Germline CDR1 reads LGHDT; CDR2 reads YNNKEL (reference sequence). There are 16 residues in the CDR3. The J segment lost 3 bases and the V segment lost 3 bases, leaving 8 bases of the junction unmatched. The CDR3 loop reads CASSQTPAGGEETQYF. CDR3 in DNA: TGTGCCAGCAGCCAGACCCCAGCGGGGGGCGAAGAGACCCAGTACTTC.

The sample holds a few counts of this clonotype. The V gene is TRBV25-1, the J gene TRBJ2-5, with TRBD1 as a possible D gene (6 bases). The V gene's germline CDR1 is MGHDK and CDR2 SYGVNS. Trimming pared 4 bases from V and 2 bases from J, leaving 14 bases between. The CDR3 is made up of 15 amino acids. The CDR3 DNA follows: TGTGCCAGCAGTGTCCCACAGGGTACTCAAGAGACCCAGTACTTC. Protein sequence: CASSVPQGTQETQYF.

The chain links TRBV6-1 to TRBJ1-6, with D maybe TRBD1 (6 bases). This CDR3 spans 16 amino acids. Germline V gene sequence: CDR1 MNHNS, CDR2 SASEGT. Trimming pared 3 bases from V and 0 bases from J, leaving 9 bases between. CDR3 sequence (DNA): TGTGCCAGCAGTGAGGGGACAAGCTCCTATAATTCACCCCTCCACTTT. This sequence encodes CASSEGTSSYNSPLHF.

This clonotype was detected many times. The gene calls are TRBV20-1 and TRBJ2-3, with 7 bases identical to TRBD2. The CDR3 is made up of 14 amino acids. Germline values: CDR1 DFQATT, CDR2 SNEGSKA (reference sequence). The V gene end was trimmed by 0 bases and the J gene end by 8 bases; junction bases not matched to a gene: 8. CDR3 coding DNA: TGCAGTGCTAGAGATCGGGGGAGCGGGGCTACGCAGTATTTT. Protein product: CSARDRGSGATQYF.

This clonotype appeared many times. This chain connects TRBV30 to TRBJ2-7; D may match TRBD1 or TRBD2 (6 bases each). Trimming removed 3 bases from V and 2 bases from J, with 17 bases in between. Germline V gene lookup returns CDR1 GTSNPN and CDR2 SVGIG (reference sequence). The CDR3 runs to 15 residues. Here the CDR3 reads CAWSPKGGQAYEQYF. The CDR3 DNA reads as TGTGCCTGGAGCCCCAAAGGGGGGCAGGCCTACGAGCAGTACTTC.

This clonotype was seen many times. The CDR3 DNA reads TGTGCCAGCAGCTTAGCGGCGGCGGGAGGGGAATACGAGCAGTACTTC. It codes for CASSLAAAGGEYEQYF. This chain connects TRBV7-9 to TRBJ2-7; 9 bases map to TRBD2. The CDR3 is 16 residues long. The V gene's germline CDR1 is SEHNR and CDR2 FQNEAQ (reference sequence). V dropped 0 bases and J dropped 4; count of bases not matched to a gene: 7.

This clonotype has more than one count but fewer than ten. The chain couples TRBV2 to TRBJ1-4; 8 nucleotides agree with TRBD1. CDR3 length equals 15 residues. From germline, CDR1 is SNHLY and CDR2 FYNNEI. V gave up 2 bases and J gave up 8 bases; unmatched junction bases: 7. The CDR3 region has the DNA TGTGCCAGCAGTGAATCACAGGGGGTTGGGGAAAAACTGTTTTTT. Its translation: CASSESQGVGEKLFF.

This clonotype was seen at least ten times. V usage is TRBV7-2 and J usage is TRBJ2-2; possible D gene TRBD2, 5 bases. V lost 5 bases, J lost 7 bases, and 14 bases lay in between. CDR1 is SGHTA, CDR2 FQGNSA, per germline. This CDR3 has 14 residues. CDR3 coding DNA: TGTGCCAGCAGCCCCGGGCTAGCTAGCGGGGAGCTGTTTTTT. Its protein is CASSPGLASGELFF.

The CDR3 protein is CASSAGTSASYEQYF. CDR3 nucleotide sequence: TGTGCCAGCAGCGCCGGGACTAGCGCTTCCTACGAGCAGTACTTC. This chain uses TRBV7-9 with TRBJ2-7; 10 bases are a match to TRBD2. The J segment lost 1 base and the V segment lost 5 bases, leaving 5 bases of the junction unmatched. Germline V lookup: CDR1 SEHNR, CDR2 FQNEAQ (reference sequence). The CDR3 contains 15 residues.

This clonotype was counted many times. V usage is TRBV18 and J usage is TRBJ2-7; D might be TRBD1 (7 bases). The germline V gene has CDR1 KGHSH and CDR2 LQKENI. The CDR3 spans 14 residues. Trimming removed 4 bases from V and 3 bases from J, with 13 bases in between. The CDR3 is CASSREDRSYEQYF. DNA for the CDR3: TGTGCCAGCTCACGGGAGGACAGGAGCTACGAGCAGTACTTC.

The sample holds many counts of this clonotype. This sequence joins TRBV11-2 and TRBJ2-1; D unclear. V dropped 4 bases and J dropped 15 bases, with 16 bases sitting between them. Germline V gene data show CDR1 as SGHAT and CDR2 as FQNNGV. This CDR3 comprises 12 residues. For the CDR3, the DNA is TGTGCCAGCAGCTCCCTAAGGGCGCCGGTGTTCTTC. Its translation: CASSSLRAPVFF.

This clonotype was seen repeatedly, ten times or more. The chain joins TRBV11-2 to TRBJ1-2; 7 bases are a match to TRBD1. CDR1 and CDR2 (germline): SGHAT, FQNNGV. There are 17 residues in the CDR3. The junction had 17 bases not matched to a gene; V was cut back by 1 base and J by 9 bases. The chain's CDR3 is CASSLALAGTAYGSYTF. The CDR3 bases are TGTGCCAGCAGCTTAGCCTTAGCCGGGACAGCCTATGGAAGCTACACCTTC.

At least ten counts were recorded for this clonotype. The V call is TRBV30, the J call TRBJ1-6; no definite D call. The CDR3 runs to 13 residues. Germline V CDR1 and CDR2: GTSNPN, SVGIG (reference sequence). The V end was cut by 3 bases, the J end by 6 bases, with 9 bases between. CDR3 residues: CAWSPRSNSPLHF. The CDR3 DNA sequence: TGTGCCTGGAGCCCCCGCAGTAATTCACCCCTCCACTTT. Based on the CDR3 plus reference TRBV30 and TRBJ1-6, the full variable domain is SQTIHQWPATLVQPVGSPLSLECTVEGTSNPNLYWYRQAAGRGLQLLFYSVGIGQISSEVPQNLSASRPQDRQFILSSKKLLLSDSGFYLCAWSPRSNSPLHFGNGTRLTVT.

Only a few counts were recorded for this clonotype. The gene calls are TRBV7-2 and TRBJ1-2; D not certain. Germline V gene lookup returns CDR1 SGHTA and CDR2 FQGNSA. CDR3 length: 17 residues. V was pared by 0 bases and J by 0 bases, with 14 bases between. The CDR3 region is CASSLAGGRSANYGYTF. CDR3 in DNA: TGTGCCAGCAGCTTAGCTGGAGGGAGGTCAGCTAACTATGGCTACACCTTC.

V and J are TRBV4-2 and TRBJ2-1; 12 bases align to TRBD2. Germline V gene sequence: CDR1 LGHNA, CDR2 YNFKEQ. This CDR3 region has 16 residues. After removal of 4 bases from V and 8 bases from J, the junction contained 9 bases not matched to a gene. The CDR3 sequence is CASSPPGLAGPDEQFF. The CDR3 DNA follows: TGTGCCAGCAGCCCCCCGGGACTAGCGGGCCCCGATGAGCAGTTCTTC.

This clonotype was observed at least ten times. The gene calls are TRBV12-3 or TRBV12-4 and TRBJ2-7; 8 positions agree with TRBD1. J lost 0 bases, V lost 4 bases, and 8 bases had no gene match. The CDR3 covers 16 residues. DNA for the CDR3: TGTGCCAGCAGTTACGCCAGGACAGGGAGCTCCTACGAGCAGTACTTC. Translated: CASSYARTGSSYEQYF.

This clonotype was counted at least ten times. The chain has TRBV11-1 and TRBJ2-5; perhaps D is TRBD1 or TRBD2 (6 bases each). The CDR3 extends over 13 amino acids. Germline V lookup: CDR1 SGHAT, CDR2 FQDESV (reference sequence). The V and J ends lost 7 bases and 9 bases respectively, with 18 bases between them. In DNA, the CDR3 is TGTGCCAGCACCTCAACTGTGGGGGGCGCCCAGTACTTC. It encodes CASTSTVGGAQYF.

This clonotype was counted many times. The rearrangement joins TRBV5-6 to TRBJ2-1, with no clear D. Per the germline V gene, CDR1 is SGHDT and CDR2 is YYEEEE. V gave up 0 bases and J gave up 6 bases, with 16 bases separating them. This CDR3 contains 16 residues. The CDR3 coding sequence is TGTGCCAGCAGCTTGGTAGGACCAATGCAGAGCAATGAGCAGTTCTTC. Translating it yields CASSLVGPMQSNEQFF.